This T cell receptor beta chain was recovered during a study of T cell changes during pregnancy in multiple sclerosis. J lost 8 bases, V lost 1 base, and 4 bases had no gene match. This CDR3 spans 14 amino acids. Germline V gives CDR1 SEHNR, CDR2 FQNEAQ (reference sequence). Only in-frame clones appear in the TCRdb table, and some are missing; sequencing was by immunoSEQ multiplex PCR. The table has 93,000 or so clones, approximately 90% seen once. This sample comprised peripheral blood, obtained before pregnancy. V and J are TRBV7-9 and TRBJ2-1; TRBD2 matches 8 bases. The receptor's source is a female donor with multiple sclerosis, enrolled in a pregnancy study. The CDR3 coding sequence is TGTGCCAGCAGCTTAGGAGCGGGAGTCGATGAGCAGTTCTTC. This codes for CASSLGAGVDEQFF.